The text below deals with one T cell receptor (beta chain). TCRdb re-called the 5' RACE reads and shows each CDR3 protein once, DNA omitted. The sample has under 600,000 distinct CDR3 sequences. The sample belongs to a study of T cells expressing NK-cell markers. Overall study context: Repertoires of TCR beta were obtained from T cells sorted as CD3+CD56+NKG2C+, CD3+CD56+NKG2C- and CD3+CD56-NKG2C+.

Germline CDR1 and CDR2: MGHRA and YSYEKL. CDR3 length equals 16 residues. Sequencing used blood T cells: a sorted CD56 or NKG2C T cell subset, CD4+ or CD8+ T cells, or bulk PBMC T cells (not recorded which). This sequence joins TRBV4-1 and TRBJ2-6. The TCR comes from a woman between 45 and 65 years old in good health. CDR3 amino acids: CASSLLGSSGANVLTF.